These 16 T cell receptor beta chains were sequenced from one sample in a study of Graves' ophthalmopathy and Graves' hyperthyroidism. Amplification from RNA transcripts yielded the TCR beta CDR3 regions. Second-round multiplex PCR came after first-round RT-PCR with HTBI primers. TCRdb independently ran MiXCR on the multiplex PCR reads; one entry per CDR3 protein. The data show over a million distinct CDR3 sequences, with about 35% seen just once and roughly 11% held by the top ten. Material: peripheral blood or thyroid tissue (not recorded which). Receptors originate from an adult man with Graves' hyperthyroidism.

As regards this clonotype: A single base separates this from a much larger clone, so it may be a read error. This chain uses TRBV7-2 with TRBJ1-3; D ambiguous. Looked up from germline, CDR1 is SGHTA and CDR2 is FQGNSA. This CDR3 comprises 13 residues. The CDR3 DNA sequence: TGTGCCAGCAGCCCCCTATCTGGAAACACCATGTATTTT. This translates into CASSPLSGNTMYF.

There are a few counts of this clonotype. The J gene is TRBJ2-3, the V gene TRBV2, with 7 bases that match TRBD1. Germline V gene data show CDR1 as SNHLY and CDR2 as FYNNEI. V dropped 9 bases and J dropped 0; count of bases not matched to a gene: 6. CDR3 length equals 14 residues. The DNA of the CDR3 is TGTGCCAGAAGGCCGGGACAGAGCACAGATACGCAGTATTTT. Translated, it gives CARRPGQSTDTQYF.

Ten or more counts support this clonotype. The gene calls are TRBV9 and TRBJ2-2; D is perhaps TRBD2 (5 bases). Trimming pared 0 bases from V and 1 base from J, leaving 10 bases between. Germline V gene data show CDR1 as SGDLS and CDR2 as YYNGEE. The CDR3 consists of 16 residues. The CDR3 here is CASSVAAGRNTGELFF. CDR3 nucleotide sequence: TGTGCCAGCAGCGTAGCGGCGGGTAGGAACACCGGGGAGCTGTTTTTT.

This clonotype has a count of ten or more. The chain uses TRBV20-1 and TRBJ2-2; 7 bases are a match to TRBD1. V dropped 4 bases and J dropped 2; count of bases not matched to a gene: 1. From germline, CDR1 is DFQATT and CDR2 SNEGSKA (reference sequence). The CDR3 loop spans 13 amino acids. CDR3 region: CSANRGNTGELFF. Written as DNA, the CDR3 is TGCAGTGCTAACAGGGGAAACACCGGGGAGCTGTTTTTT.

This clonotype was counted ten times or more. The rearrangement links TRBV7-6 to TRBJ2-2; D unresolved. The CDR3 runs to 13 residues. V shed 5 bases and J shed 6 bases, with 10 bases lying between them. Germline CDR1 SGHVS, CDR2 FNYEAQ. In nucleotides, the CDR3 is TGTGCCAGCAGCCCAGTCGAGGCCGGGGAGCTGTTTTTT. Amino acids: CASSPVEAGELFF. Based on the CDR3 plus reference TRBV7-6 and TRBJ2-2, the full variable domain is GAGVSQSPRYKVTKRGQDVALRCDPISGHVSLYWYRQALGQGPEFLTYFNYEAQQDKSGLPNDRFSAERPEGSISTLTIQRTEQRDSAMYRCASSPVEAGELFFGEGSRLTVL.

This clonotype was seen a single time. The chain recombines TRBV10-3 with TRBJ2-5, with D perhaps TRBD2 (5 bases). This CDR3 comprises 13 residues. Trimming left V 8 bases short and J 9 bases short, with 19 bases between. Germline assignment: CDR1 ENHRY and CDR2 SYGVKD. CDR3 in DNA: TGTGCCATCGGGATGGGGAGCAATCAGCCCCAGTACTTC. It yields the protein CAIGMGSNQPQYF.

This chain uses TRBV7-9 with TRBJ2-5, with a weak D call TRBD2 (6 bases). V was trimmed by 1 base and J by 4 bases, leaving 13 bases between them. Germline CDR1 is SEHNR and CDR2 is FQNEAQ (reference sequence). The CDR3 spans 15 residues. The CDR3 spells CASSLGGGVGETQYF. The DNA of the CDR3 is TGTGCCAGCAGCTTAGGAGGAGGGGTGGGAGAGACCCAGTACTTC.

There are many counts of this clonotype. The chain carries TRBV7-9 and TRBJ1-2; TRBD1 agrees at 7 bases. The CDR3 has 13 residues. The junction had 9 bases not matched to a gene; V was cut back by 10 bases and J by 4 bases. Germline values: CDR1 SEHNR, CDR2 FQNEAQ (reference sequence). The DNA of the CDR3 is TGTGCCACCGTTCCAGGGGGTGGCTATGGCTACACCTTC. This codes for CATVPGGGYGYTF.

This rearrangement joins TRBV20-1 to TRBJ1-1, with D possibly being TRBD1 (6 bases). The CDR3 has 13 amino acids. Trimming removed 5 bases at V and 8 bases at J, with 18 bases between. Looked up from germline, CDR1 is DFQATT and CDR2 is SNEGSKA (reference sequence). The CDR3 here is CSAQATGRIEAFF. CDR3 nucleotide sequence: TGCAGTGCTCAGGCGACAGGACGAATAGAAGCTTTCTTT.

The chain couples TRBV30 to TRBJ1-6; D gene ambiguous. V lost 1 base and J lost 7, with 8 bases in between. CDR1 and CDR2 (germline): GTSNPN, SVGIG (reference sequence). This CDR3 is built from 13 residues. CDR3 sequence (DNA): TGTGCCTGGAGTGCCAGCGTAAATTCACCCCTCCACTTT. Protein sequence: CAWSASVNSPLHF.

The CDR3 DNA is TGCAGTGCTAGTGAGGATGAACGCACTGAAGCTTTCTTT. This gives the protein CSASEDERTEAFF. V gene TRBV20-1 combines with J gene TRBJ1-1; no reliable D call. From germline, CDR1 is DFQATT and CDR2 SNEGSKA (reference sequence). The CDR3 extends over 13 amino acids. The V gene lost 3 bases and the J gene lost 4 bases, with 12 bases spanning the gap.

The V call is TRBV4-3, the J call TRBJ1-3; weak D call: TRBD1 (6 bases). Germline loops: CDR1 LGHNA, CDR2 YSLEER. This CDR3 has 14 amino acids. The V and J ends lost 1 base and 4 bases respectively, with 8 bases between them. Written as DNA, the CDR3 is TGCGCCAGCAGCCAAGGGACAGAAGGAAACACCATATATTTT. This translates into CASSQGTEGNTIYF.

This chain connects TRBV13 to TRBJ2-5, with D possibly TRBD2 on 5 matching bases. The germline V gene encodes CDR1 PRHDT and CDR2 FYEKMQ (reference sequence). This CDR3 comprises 13 residues. Trimming pared 4 bases from V and 3 bases from J, leaving 9 bases between. CDR3 DNA: TGTGCCAGCAGCTCCGGGAACGAAGAGACCCAGTACTTC. The encoded protein is CASSSGNEETQYF.

This clonotype came up many times. This sequence joins TRBV5-1 and TRBJ1-2, with TRBD1 as a possible D gene (6 bases). The germline V gene encodes CDR1 SGHRS and CDR2 YFSETQ. V was clipped by 1 base and J by 7 bases, with 14 bases between them. The length of the CDR3 is 14 residues. CDR3 sequence (DNA): TGCGCCAGCAGCTTGATTGGACAGAGGGGTGGCTACACCTTC. This gives the protein CASSLIGQRGGYTF.

The chain employs TRBV6-1 and TRBJ2-2; 8 bases are shared with TRBD1. After removal of 5 bases from V and 8 bases from J, the junction contained 4 bases not matched to a gene. The germline gives CDR1 MNHNS, CDR2 SASEGT. This CDR3 spans 13 amino acids. The CDR3 loop reads CASSTTGAGELFF. The CDR3 DNA reads TGTGCCAGCAGTACGACAGGGGCTGGGGAGCTGTTTTTT.

Worth noting for this clonotype: One end of the junction is discordant with germline, which a read error may explain. V usage is TRBV10-3 and J usage is TRBJ1-2, with a tentative D call TRBD1 (5 bases). The CDR3 is 16 amino acids. Germline CDR1 ENHRY, CDR2 SYGVKD. The CDR3 sequence: CATSLLNSGGDYGYTF. CDR3 DNA: TGTGCCACCAGTCTCCTCAATAGCGGGGGGGACTATGGCTACACCTTC.